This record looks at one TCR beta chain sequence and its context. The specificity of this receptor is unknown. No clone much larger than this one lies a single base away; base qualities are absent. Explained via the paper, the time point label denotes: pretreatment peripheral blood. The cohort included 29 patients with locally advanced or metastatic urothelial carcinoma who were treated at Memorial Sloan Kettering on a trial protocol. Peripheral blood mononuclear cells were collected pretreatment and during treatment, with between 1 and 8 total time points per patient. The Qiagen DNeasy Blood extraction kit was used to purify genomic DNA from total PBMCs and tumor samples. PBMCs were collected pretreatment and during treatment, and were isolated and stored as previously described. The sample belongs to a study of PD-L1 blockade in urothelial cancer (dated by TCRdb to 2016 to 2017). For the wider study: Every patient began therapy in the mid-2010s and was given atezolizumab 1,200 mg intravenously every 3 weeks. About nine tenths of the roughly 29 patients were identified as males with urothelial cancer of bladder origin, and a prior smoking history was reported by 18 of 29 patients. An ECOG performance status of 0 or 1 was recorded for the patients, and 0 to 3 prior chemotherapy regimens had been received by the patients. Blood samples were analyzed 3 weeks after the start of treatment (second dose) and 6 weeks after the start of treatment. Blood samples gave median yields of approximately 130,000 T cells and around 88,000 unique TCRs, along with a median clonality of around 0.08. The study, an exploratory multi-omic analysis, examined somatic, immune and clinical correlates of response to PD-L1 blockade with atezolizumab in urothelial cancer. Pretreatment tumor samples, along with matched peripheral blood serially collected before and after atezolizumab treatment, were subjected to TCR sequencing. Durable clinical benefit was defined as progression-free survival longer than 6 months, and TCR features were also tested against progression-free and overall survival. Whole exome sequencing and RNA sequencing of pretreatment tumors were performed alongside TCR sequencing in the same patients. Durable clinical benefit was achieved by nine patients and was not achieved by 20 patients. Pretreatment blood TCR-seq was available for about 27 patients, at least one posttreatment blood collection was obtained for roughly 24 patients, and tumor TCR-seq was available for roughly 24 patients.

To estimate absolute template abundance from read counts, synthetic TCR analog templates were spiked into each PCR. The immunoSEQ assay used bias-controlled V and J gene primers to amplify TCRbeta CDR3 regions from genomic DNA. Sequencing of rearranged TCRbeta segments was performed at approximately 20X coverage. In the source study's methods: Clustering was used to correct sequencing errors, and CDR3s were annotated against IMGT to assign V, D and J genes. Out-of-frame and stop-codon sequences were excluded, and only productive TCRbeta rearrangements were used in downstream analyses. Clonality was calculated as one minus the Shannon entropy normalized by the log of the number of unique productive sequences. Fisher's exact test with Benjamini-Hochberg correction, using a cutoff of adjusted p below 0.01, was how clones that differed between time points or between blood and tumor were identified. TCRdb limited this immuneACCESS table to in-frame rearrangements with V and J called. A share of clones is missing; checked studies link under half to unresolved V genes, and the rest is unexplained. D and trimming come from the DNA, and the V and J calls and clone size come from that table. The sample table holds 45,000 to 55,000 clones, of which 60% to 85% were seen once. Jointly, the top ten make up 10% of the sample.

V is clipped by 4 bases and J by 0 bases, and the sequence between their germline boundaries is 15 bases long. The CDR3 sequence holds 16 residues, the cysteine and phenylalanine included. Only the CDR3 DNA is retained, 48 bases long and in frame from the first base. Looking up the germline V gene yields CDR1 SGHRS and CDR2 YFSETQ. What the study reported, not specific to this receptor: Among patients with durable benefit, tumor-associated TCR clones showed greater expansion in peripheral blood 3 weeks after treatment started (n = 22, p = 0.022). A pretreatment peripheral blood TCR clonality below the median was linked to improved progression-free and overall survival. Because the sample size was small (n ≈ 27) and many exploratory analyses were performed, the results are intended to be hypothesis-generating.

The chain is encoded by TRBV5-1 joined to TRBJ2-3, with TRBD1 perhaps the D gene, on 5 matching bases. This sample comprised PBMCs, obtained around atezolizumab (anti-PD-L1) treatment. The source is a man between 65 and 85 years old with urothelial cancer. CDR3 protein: CASSIRQLGSTDTQYF. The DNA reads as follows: TGCGCCAGCAGCATTAGACAGCTGGGGAGCACAGATACGCAGTATTTT.